What follows are 20 T cell receptor beta chains derived from one specimen sequenced in a study of blood T cell repertoires in COVID-19. The repertoire was sequenced with immunoSEQ multiplex PCR; TCRdb's copy has only in-frame clones and lacks some. This sample carries roughly 240,000 clones, around 82% of them seen once, and the ten largest clones take over 3.5%. The sequenced sample was peripheral blood. These receptors all come from a woman in her 70s with acute or convalescent COVID-19.

The chain joins TRBV18 to TRBJ2-2; TRBD2 might be the D (6 bases). CDR1 is KGHSH and CDR2 is LQKENI in the germline V gene. V shed 3 bases and J shed 4 bases, with 12 bases lying between them. There are 15 residues in the CDR3. The CDR3: CASSPPMRGTGELFF. In DNA form, the CDR3 reads TGTGCCAGCTCACCCCCCATGCGGGGCACCGGGGAGCTGTTTTTT.

The chain is built from TRBV4-3 and TRBJ2-5; TRBD1 agrees at 9 bases. The CDR3 length is 14 residues. V shed 4 bases, J shed 7 bases, and the junction held 7 bases outside the gene matches. Germline-derived CDR1 and CDR2 are LGHNA and YSLEER. The CDR3 loop is CASSPGQGQWTQYF. Written as DNA, the CDR3 is TGCGCCAGCAGCCCCGGACAGGGGCAGTGGACCCAGTACTTC.

Only a few counts were recorded for this clone. The V call is TRBV5-1, the J call TRBJ1-1; D possibly corresponds to TRBD1 (6 bases). Germline loops: CDR1 SGHRS, CDR2 YFSETQ. The CDR3 has 14 residues. V lost 1 base and J 6 bases, leaving 13 bases between the germline ends. The chain's CDR3 is CASSLTGFGAEAFF. For the CDR3, the DNA is TGCGCCAGCAGCTTGACAGGGTTTGGAGCTGAAGCTTTCTTT.

The chain combines TRBV2 with TRBJ2-7; D is perhaps TRBD1 (7 bases). The CDR3 is 15 amino acids. Between the trimmed V and J ends, which lost 10 bases and 0 bases, there was a span of 19 bases. The germline CDR1 and CDR2 sequences are SNHLY and FYNNEI. The CDR3 DNA follows: TGTGCCACGGGCGAGGCAGGGGGAGGCTCCTACGAGCAGTACTTC. This gives the protein CATGEAGGGSYEQYF.

The rearrangement links TRBV19 to TRBJ1-5; 10 positions agree with TRBD1. The CDR3 has 15 amino acids. Germline CDR1 and CDR2: LNHDA and SQIVND (reference sequence). Trimming removed 5 bases from V and 1 base from J; junction bases left unmatched: 2. The DNA for the CDR3 is TGTGCCAGTAGTCCGGACAGGGGGAGCAATCAGCCCCAGCATTTT. As protein: CASSPDRGSNQPQHF.

This clone was observed a few times. The chain recombines TRBV4-3 with TRBJ1-2; D remains unclear. V was cut by 0 bases and J by 4 bases, with 6 bases left in between. CDR3 length equals 13 residues. Germline V lookup: CDR1 LGHNA, CDR2 YSLEER. The CDR3 here is CASSQDNVYGYTF. Written as DNA, the CDR3 is TGCGCCAGCAGCCAAGATAATGTCTATGGCTACACCTTC.

The genes are TRBV4-2 and TRBJ1-3; D may be TRBD1 (5 bases). V was cut by 2 bases and J by 2 bases, with 10 bases left in between. The CDR3 totals 15 residues. Germline values: CDR1 LGHNA, CDR2 YNFKEQ. The CDR3 loop is CASSQMTDPGNTIYF. As DNA, the CDR3 is TGTGCCAGCAGCCAAATGACAGATCCTGGAAACACCATATATTTT.

The chain uses TRBV19 and TRBJ1-1; a possible D gene is TRBD1 (5 bases). The CDR3 is 14 residues long. Per the germline V gene, CDR1 is LNHDA and CDR2 is SQIVND (reference sequence). Trimming removed 1 base from V and 2 bases from J, with 8 bases in between. The CDR3: CASSIGDFNTEAFF. The DNA of the CDR3 is TGTGCCAGTAGTATAGGGGACTTTAACACTGAAGCTTTCTTT. Combining the CDR3 with reference TRBV19 and TRBJ1-1 gives the whole variable domain DGGITQSPKYLFRKEGQNVTLSCEQNLNHDAMYWYRQDPGQGLRLIYYSQIVNDFQKGDIAEGYSVSREKKESFPLTVTSAQKNPTAFYLCASSIGDFNTEAFFGQGTRLTVV.

This chain links TRBV7-9 with TRBJ2-5; 9 bases match TRBD1. CDR1 is SEHNR, CDR2 FQNEAQ, per germline (reference sequence). The V gene end was trimmed by 5 bases and the J gene end by 5 bases; junction bases not matched to a gene: 9. This CDR3 has 15 residues. DNA for the CDR3: TGTGCCAGCAGCGACCCGGGACAGGGAGACGAGACCCAGTACTTC. This gives the protein CASSDPGQGDETQYF.

The chain combines TRBV6-2 or TRBV6-3 with TRBJ2-2; D may be TRBD1 (6 bases). The germline gives CDR1 MNHEY, CDR2 SVGEGT. The V end lost 2 bases, the J end lost 1 base, and 11 bases lay between the germline ends. This CDR3 has 16 amino acids. The CDR3 DNA sequence: TGTGCCAGCAGTTACGGACCGACAGGGAACACCGGGGAGCTGTTTTTT. Its protein is CASSYGPTGNTGELFF.

The V gene is TRBV7-9, the J gene TRBJ1-2; D gene uncertain. V was clipped by 0 bases and J by 2 bases, with 7 bases between them. The germline CDR1 and CDR2 sequences are SEHNR and FQNEAQ (reference sequence). The CDR3 extends over 14 amino acids. CDR3 bases: TGTGCCAGCAGCTTAGCGCTGGGCAACTATGGCTACACCTTC. Its protein is CASSLALGNYGYTF.

The rearrangement links TRBV5-1 to TRBJ1-5; 7 bases line up with TRBD1. V trimming: 3 bases; J trimming: 4 bases; junction bases outside the gene matches: 4. The germline V gene encodes CDR1 SGHRS and CDR2 YFSETQ. CDR3 length: 14 residues. The CDR3: CASSYGTENQPQHF. The CDR3 region has the DNA TGCGCCAGCAGCTACGGGACAGAGAATCAGCCCCAGCATTTT.

The rearrangement joins TRBV9 to TRBJ1-1; no clear D. CDR3 length: 15 amino acids. V lost 0 bases and J 0 bases, leaving 9 bases between the germline ends. Germline assignment: CDR1 SGDLS and CDR2 YYNGEE. The CDR3 spells CASSVATSMNTEAFF. In DNA, the CDR3 is TGTGCCAGCAGCGTAGCTACGAGCATGAACACTGAAGCTTTCTTT.

This clone has only a few counts. The sample carries other DNA sequences with the same CDR3. The chain joins TRBV5-1 to TRBJ1-4; D not certain. Trimming stripped 2 bases from V and 3 bases from J, with 8 bases between. Germline CDR1 reads SGHRS; CDR2 reads YFSETQ. The CDR3 consists of 14 residues. The CDR3 DNA is TGCGCCAGCAGCTTTGGCGGATCTAATGAAAAACTGTTTTTT. This gives the protein CASSFGGSNEKLFF.

The chain carries TRBV2 and TRBJ1-1; D is unclear. Germline CDR1 is SNHLY and CDR2 is FYNNEI. The CDR3 has 11 amino acids. Trimming cost V 3 bases and J 7 bases, with 6 bases left between them. CDR3: CASSEISEAFF. The CDR3 nucleotides are TGTGCCAGCAGTGAGATTAGTGAAGCTTTCTTT.

The rearrangement joins TRBV7-9 to TRBJ1-2, with no clear D. The V end lost 1 base, the J end lost 4 bases, and 13 bases lay between the germline ends. The CDR3 is made up of 15 amino acids. Germline assignment: CDR1 SEHNR and CDR2 FQNEAQ (reference sequence). CDR3 in amino acids: CASSLGSGIAYGYTF. CDR3 in DNA: TGTGCCAGCAGCTTAGGATCGGGTATTGCCTATGGCTACACCTTC.

This clone was seen a handful of times. The gene calls are TRBV20-1 and TRBJ1-6; D uncertain. The CDR3 loop spans 11 amino acids. V was cut by 5 bases and J by 5 bases, with 4 bases left in between. Germline CDR1 is DFQATT and CDR2 is SNEGSKA (reference sequence). CDR3 protein: CSAGHNSPLHF. In DNA, the CDR3 is TGCAGTGCTGGCCATAATTCACCCCTCCACTTT.

The J gene is TRBJ1-2, the V gene TRBV29-1, with D unresolved. The germline V gene has CDR1 SQVTM and CDR2 ANQGSEA. V was cut by 6 bases and J by 0 bases, with 11 bases left in between. The CDR3 sequence is 13 residues long. The CDR3 DNA reads as TGCAGCGTCCCGACATATCCTAACTATGGCTACACCTTC. Translated, it gives CSVPTYPNYGYTF.

CDR3 protein: CASSENRARTEAFF. Here the CDR3 DNA reads TGCGCCAGCAGCGAGAACAGGGCCCGCACTGAAGCTTTCTTT. The rearrangement links TRBV4-3 to TRBJ1-1; D possibly corresponds to TRBD1 (6 bases). The germline V and J ends were trimmed by 5 bases and 4 bases, with 14 bases remaining between them. Germline V gene data show CDR1 as LGHNA and CDR2 as YSLEER. The CDR3 is 14 amino acids.

The chain combines TRBV2 with TRBJ1-1; no clear D. In germline, CDR1 is SNHLY, CDR2 FYNNEI. The CDR3 extends over 13 amino acids. Trimming removed 6 bases from V and 1 base from J, with 9 bases in between. CDR3 region: CASRLFKNTEAFF. CDR3 bases: TGTGCCAGCAGACTCTTCAAGAACACTGAAGCTTTCTTT.